This TCR beta chain came from a study of T-cell reconstitution after alpha-beta-depleted transplantation in children. The authors prepared the TCRbeta library with unique molecular identifiers. TCRdb passed the PCR reads through MiXCR, listing each CDR3 protein once. The sample carries a few hundred thousand distinct CDR3 sequences, approximately 10% recorded once. The CDR3 covers 16 residues. The J segment lost 0 bases and the V segment lost 4 bases, leaving 4 bases of the junction unmatched. From germline, CDR1 is SGHVS and CDR2 FQNEAQ. This clonotype was recorded many times. This receptor was taken from a human donor who donated a stem cell graft to a child with acute lymphoblastic leukemia. This specimen consisted of PBMCs from the stem cell graft donor, obtained from the stem cell graft. The chain couples TRBV7-8 to TRBJ2-1; TRBD2 matches 9 bases. The CDR3: CASSSISGSSYNEQFF. CDR3 DNA: TGTGCCAGCAGCTCAATTAGCGGGAGCTCCTACAATGAGCAGTTCTTC. The full variable domain, with the rest looked up from reference TRBV7-8 and TRBJ2-1, is GAGVSQSPRYKVAKRGQDVALRCDPISGHVSLFWYQQALGQGPEFLTYFQNEAQLDKSGLPSDRFFAERPEGSVSTLKIQRTQQEDSAVYLCASSSISGSSYNEQFFGPGTRLTVL.